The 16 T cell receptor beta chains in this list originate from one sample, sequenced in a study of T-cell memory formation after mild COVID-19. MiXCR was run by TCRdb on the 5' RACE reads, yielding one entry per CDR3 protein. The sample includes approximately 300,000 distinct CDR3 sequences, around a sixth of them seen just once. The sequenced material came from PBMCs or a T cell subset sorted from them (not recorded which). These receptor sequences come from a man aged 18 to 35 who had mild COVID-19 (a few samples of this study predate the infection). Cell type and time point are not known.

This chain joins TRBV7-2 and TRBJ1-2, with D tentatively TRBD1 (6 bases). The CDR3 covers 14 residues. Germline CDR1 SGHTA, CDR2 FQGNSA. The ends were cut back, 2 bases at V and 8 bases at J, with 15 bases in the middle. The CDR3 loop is CASSLYTGKGGYTF. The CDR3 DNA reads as TGTGCCAGCAGCTTATATACAGGGAAGGGCGGCTACACCTTC.

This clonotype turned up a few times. The chain's CDR3 is CATSRVNEREDGELFF. The DNA of the CDR3 is TGTGCCACCAGCAGAGTCAACGAGCGGGAGGACGGGGAGCTGTTTTTT. This sequence joins TRBV15 and TRBJ2-2; TRBD2 matches 9 bases. The trim removed 1 base at V and 7 bases at J, leaving 7 bases unmatched. The CDR3 runs 16 residues. Germline loops: CDR1 LNHNV, CDR2 YYDKDF (reference sequence). Using reference TRBV15 and TRBJ2-2 for the parts outside the CDR3, the full variable domain is DAMVIQNPRYQVTQFGKPVTLSCSQTLNHNVMYWYQQKSSQAPKLLFHYYDKDFNNEADTPDNFQSRRPNTSFCFLDIRSPGLGDTAMYLCATSRVNEREDGELFFGEGSRLTVL.

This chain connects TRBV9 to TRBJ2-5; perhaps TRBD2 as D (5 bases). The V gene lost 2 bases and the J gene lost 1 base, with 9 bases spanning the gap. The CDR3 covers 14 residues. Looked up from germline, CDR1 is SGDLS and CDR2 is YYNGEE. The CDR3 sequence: CASSVDYLQETQYF. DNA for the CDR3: TGTGCCAGCAGCGTCGACTACCTCCAAGAGACCCAGTACTTC. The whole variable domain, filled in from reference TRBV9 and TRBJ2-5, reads DSGVTQTPKHLITATGQRVTLRCSPRSGDLSVYWYQQSLDQGLQFLIQYYNGEERAKGNILERFSAQQFPDLHSELNLSSLELGDSALYFCASSVDYLQETQYFGPGTRLLVL.

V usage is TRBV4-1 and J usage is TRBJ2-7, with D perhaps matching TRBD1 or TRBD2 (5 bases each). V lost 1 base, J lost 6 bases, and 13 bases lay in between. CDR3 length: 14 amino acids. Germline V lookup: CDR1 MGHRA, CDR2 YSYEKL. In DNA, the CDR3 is TGCGCCAGCAGCCAAGTGCCGGGAAGGGGCGAGCAGTACGTC. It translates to CASSQVPGRGEQYV.

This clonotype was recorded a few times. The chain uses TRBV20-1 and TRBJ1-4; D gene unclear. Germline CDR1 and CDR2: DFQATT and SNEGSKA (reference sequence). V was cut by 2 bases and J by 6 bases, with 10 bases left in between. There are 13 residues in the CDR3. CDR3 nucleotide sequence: TGCAGTGCTAGAAGTGGGGAACATGAAAAACTGTTTTTT. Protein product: CSARSGEHEKLFF.

The CDR3, as DNA: TGCAGTGCCAGTGAATCCAGGGGGTATACCGGGGAGCTGTTTTTT. It is translated as CSASESRGYTGELFF. The rearrangement joins TRBV20-1 to TRBJ2-2; 7 bases are shared with TRBD1. V was pared by 6 bases and J by 5 bases, with 12 bases of the junction left unmatched. This CDR3 is 15 amino acids long. Germline CDR1 reads DFQATT; CDR2 reads SNEGSKA (reference sequence).

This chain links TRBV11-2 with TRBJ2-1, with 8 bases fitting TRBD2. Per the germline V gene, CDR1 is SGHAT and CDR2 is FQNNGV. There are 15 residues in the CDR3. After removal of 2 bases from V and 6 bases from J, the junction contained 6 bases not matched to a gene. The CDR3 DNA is TGTGCCAGCAGCTTAACGGGGGGGCCTCTCAATGAGCAGTTCTTC. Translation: CASSLTGGPLNEQFF.

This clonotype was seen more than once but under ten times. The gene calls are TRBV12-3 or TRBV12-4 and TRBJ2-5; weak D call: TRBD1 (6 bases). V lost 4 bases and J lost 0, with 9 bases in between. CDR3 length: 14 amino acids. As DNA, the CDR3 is TGTGCCAGCAGTTCACAGGGACACCAAGAGACCCAGTACTTC. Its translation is CASSSQGHQETQYF.

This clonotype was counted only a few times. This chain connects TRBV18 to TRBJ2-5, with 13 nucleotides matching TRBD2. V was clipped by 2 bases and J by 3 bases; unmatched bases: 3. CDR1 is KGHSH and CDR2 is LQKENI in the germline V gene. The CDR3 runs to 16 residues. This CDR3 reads CASSPGLAGVEETQYF. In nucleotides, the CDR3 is TGTGCCAGCTCACCAGGACTAGCGGGGGTTGAAGAGACCCAGTACTTC.

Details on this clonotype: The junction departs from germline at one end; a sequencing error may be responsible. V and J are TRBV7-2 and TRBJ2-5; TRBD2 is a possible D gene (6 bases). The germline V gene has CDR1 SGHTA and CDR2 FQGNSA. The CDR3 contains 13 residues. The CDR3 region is CASSIAVQETQYF. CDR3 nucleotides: TGTGCCAGCAGCATAGCGGTTCAAGAGACCCAGTACTTC.

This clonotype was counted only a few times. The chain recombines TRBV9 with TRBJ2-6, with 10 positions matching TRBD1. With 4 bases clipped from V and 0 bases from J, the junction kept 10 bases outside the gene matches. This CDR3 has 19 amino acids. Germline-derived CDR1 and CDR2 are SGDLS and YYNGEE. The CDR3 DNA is TGTGCCAGCAGCTTATGGGGGACAGGGGCCTTCTCTGGGGCCAACGTCCTGACTTTC. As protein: CASSLWGTGAFSGANVLTF. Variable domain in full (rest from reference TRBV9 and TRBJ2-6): DSGVTQTPKHLITATGQRVTLRCSPRSGDLSVYWYQQSLDQGLQFLIQYYNGEERAKGNILERFSAQQFPDLHSELNLSSLELGDSALYFCASSLWGTGAFSGANVLTFGAGSRLTVL.

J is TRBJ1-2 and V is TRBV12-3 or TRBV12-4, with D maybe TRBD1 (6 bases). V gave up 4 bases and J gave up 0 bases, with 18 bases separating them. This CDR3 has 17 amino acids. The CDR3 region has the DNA TGTGCCAGCAGTTCCTTCGACAGGATAAAAGCTAACTATGGCTACACCTTC. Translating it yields CASSSFDRIKANYGYTF.

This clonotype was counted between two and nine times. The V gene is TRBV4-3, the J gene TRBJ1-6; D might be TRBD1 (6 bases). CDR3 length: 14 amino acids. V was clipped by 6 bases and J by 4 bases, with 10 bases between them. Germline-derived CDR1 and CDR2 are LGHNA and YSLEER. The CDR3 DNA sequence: TGCGCCAGCAGAGGGGGGCAGTATAATTCACCCCTCCACTTT. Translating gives CASRGGQYNSPLHF.

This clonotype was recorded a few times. CDR3 coding DNA: TGTGCCAGCAGCTTAGCTACGCTAGCGGGGAAGGAGACCCAGTACTTC. Translated: CASSLATLAGKETQYF. The chain combines TRBV7-2 with TRBJ2-5, with 9 bases matching TRBD2. Germline V gene sequence: CDR1 SGHTA, CDR2 FQGNSA. J was trimmed by 5 bases and V by 0 bases; bases with no gene match: 7. This CDR3 comprises 16 residues.

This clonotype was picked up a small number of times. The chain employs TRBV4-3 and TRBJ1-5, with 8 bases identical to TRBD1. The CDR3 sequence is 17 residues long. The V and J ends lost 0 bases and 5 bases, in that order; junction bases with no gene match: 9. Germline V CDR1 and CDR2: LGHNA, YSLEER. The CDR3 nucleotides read TGCGCCAGCAGCCAAGAGATTCAGGGGGCGACGGATCAGCCCCAGCATTTT. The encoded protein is CASSQEIQGATDQPQHF.

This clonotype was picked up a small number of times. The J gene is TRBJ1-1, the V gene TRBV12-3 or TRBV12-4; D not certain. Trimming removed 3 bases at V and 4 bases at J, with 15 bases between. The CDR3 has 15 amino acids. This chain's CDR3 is CASSFNGVWGTEAFF. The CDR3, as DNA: TGTGCCAGCAGTTTTAACGGGGTATGGGGCACTGAAGCTTTCTTT.